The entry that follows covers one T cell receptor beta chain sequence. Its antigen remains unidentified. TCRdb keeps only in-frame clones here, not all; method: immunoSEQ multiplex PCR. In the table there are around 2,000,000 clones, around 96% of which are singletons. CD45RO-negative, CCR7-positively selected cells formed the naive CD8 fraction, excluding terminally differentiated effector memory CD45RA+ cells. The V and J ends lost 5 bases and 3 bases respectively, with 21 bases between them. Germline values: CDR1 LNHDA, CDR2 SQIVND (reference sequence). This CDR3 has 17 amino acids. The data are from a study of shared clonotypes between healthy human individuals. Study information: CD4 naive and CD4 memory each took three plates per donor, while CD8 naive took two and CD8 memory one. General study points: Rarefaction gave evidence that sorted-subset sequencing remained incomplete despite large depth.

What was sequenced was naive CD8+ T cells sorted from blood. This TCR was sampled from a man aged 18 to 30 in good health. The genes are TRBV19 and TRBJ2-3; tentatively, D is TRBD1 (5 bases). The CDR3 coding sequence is TGTGCCAGTAGTGCCCGATTGACAGAGTTGGGGACAGATACGCAGTATTTT. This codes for CASSARLTELGTDTQYF.